The 4 T cell receptor beta chains in this list originate from one sample, sequenced in a study of blood T cell repertoires in COVID-19. Clones were read by immunoSEQ multiplex PCR, and TCRdb kept only the in-frame ones, dropping some. The sample has around 240,000 clones, more than 70% seen once. The material sequenced was PBMCs or T cells enriched from blood (not recorded which). These receptor sequences come from a woman aged 50 to 65 who had recovered from COVID-19.

This clone has only one observation. The J gene is TRBJ2-7, the V gene TRBV21-1; TRBD2 is the table's D call and was not checked against the DNA. TRBV21-1 represents a pseudogene. The length of the CDR3 is 13 residues. The CDR3 here is CASSGASSYEQYF. The DNA for the CDR3 is TGTGCCAGCAGCGGCGCTAGCTCCTACGAGCAGTACTTC.

V usage is TRBV7-2 and J usage is TRBJ2-3, with 7 bases aligning to TRBD1. This CDR3 has 14 amino acids. Per germline, CDR1 SGHTA and CDR2 FQGNSA. The junction had 7 bases not matched to a gene; V was cut back by 8 bases and J by 2 bases. DNA for the CDR3: TGTGCCAGCGGATTGGGACAGTTCACAGATACGCAGTATTTT. Encoded protein: CASGLGQFTDTQYF.

This rearrangement joins TRBV7-9 to TRBJ1-4, with 7 positions matching TRBD1. With V trimmed by 5 bases and J by 8 bases, 2 bases remained unmatched. CDR3 size: 12 residues. Germline CDR1 and CDR2: SEHNR and FQNEAQ (reference sequence). The CDR3 bases are TGTGCCAGCAGCCGGACAGGCGAAAAACTGTTTTTT. As protein: CASSRTGEKLFF.

On this clone: Sequence at one end of the junction differs from germline and may be a read error. This chain links TRBV19 with TRBJ1-4; the match to TRBD1 covers 7 bases. Germline assignment: CDR1 LNHDA and CDR2 SQIVND (reference sequence). The CDR3 contains 14 residues. DNA of the CDR3: TGTGCCAGCAGTATCCAGGGGGCTAATGAAAAACTGTTTTTT. Translated: CASSIQGANEKLFF.